Sequencing of this TCR beta chain was carried out in a study of blood T cell repertoires in COVID-19. Study background: T cells, B-cell-depleted T cells, or PBMCs supplied cDNA or gDNA.

Turning to this clone: Because it lacks the conserved phenylalanine or tryptophan at the end, this CDR3 is likely a read error.

Living in about two dozen US areas, the participants were between 18 and 89 years of age. Before being deemed recovered, Cohort 3 donors had two negative PCRs, clearance, or symptom resolution. Per the authors' pipeline: Counts of nucleated cells, estimated from reference gene primer amplification, were obtained. Using immunoSEQ multiplex PCR, the repertoire was profiled, and TCRdb retains in-frame clones only, with some absent. D and trimming were read from the DNA, whereas the V and J calls and clone size are those reported in that table. The repertoire consists of 300,000 to 400,000 clones, with 80% to 90% occurring once and the leading ten covering over 4.5%. The CDR3 runs to 16 residues. Germline trimming cut 2 bases from V and 4 bases from J; bases unmatched to any gene: 9. The germline gives CDR1 MNHEY, CDR2 SMNVEV (reference sequence).

The specimen was PBMCs or T cells enriched from blood (not recorded which). The V gene is TRBV27, the J gene TRBJ1-2; 8 bases line up with TRBD1. This clonotype was sampled from a young man who had recovered from COVID-19. The CDR3 is CASSLNPQGGSYGYTL. CDR3 bases: TGTGCCAGCAGTTTAAACCCACAGGGGGGGAGCTATGGCTACACCCTC.